One sample yielded the 4 T cell receptor beta chains listed below, sequenced in a study of Ad26.COV2.S vaccination and SARS-CoV-2 variants. Here immunoSEQ multiplex PCR was the method, and the copy in TCRdb shows in-frame clones only, minus some. Of some 450,000 clones listed, roughly 87% are singletons. Treatment defined: over 15 received Ad26.COV2.S at low or high dose, single or two shots; a few received placebo; per-sample allocation not given. Sampling happened 63 days after the first vaccine or placebo injection. This sample comprised peripheral blood, obtained in a trial of Ad26.COV2.S vaccine versus placebo. These receptors came from a person between 18 and 60 years old who received the Ad26.COV2.S COVID-19 vaccine or a placebo.

The V gene is TRBV28, the J gene TRBJ2-2; D possibly corresponds to TRBD2 (6 bases). Germline CDR1 MDHEN, CDR2 SYDVKM. Trimming shortened V by 6 bases and J by 6 bases, and 17 bases separated the two germline ends. The length of the CDR3 is 15 residues. CDR3 bases: TGTGCCAGCAGGATCCGACTAGGACGGGCCGGGGAGCTGTTTTTT. Translating gives CASRIRLGRAGELFF.

The chain carries TRBV6-6 and TRBJ2-1; 10 positions agree with TRBD1. CDR3 size: 15 residues. CDR1 is MNHNY and CDR2 is SVGAGI in the germline V gene (reference sequence). Trimming took 6 bases from V and 6 from J; bases not matched to a gene: 8. CDR3 protein: CASSYRDRGINEQFF. CDR3 nucleotides: TGTGCCAGCAGCTACCGGGACAGGGGTATCAATGAGCAGTTCTTC.

This rearrangement joins TRBV18 to TRBJ2-3; D is uncertain. The CDR3 is 13 amino acids. V lost 6 bases and J lost 9, with 16 bases in between. Per germline, CDR1 KGHSH and CDR2 LQKENI. In DNA form, the CDR3 reads TGTGCCAGCTCCCACGGCAGGAATAGAACGCAGTATTTT. Translated: CASSHGRNRTQYF.

This clone was seen just once. The rearrangement joins TRBV7-6 to TRBJ2-1, with TRBD1 matching 9 bases. The CDR3 consists of 15 residues. V was clipped by 1 base and J by 6 bases; unmatched bases: 4. Germline CDR1 is SGHVS and CDR2 is FNYEAQ. In DNA form, the CDR3 reads TGTGCCAGCAGCTTAGTGGGACAGGGTGGCAATGAGCAGTTCTTC. Protein: CASSLVGQGGNEQFF.